This TCR beta chain originates from a study of immune evolution from preneoplasia to lung adenocarcinoma. Libraries were prepared by immunoSEQ multiplex PCR; TCRdb keeps only in-frame clonotypes and omits some of them. The table lists just over 6,500 clones, about 85% of them singletons, with approximately 4.8% in the top ten. CDR1 and CDR2 from the germline V gene are GTSNPN and SVGIG (reference sequence). The ends were cut back, 0 bases at V and 2 bases at J, with 7 bases in the middle. The CDR3 runs 13 residues. This chain joins TRBV30 and TRBJ1-1; D remains unclear. The specimen sequenced was FFPE invasive lung adenocarcinoma tissue. The TCR was taken from a person between 45 and 75 years old with lung adenocarcinoma. The CDR3 bases are TGTGCCTGGAGTGTATACAGAAACACTGAAGCTTTCTTT. Translating gives CAWSVYRNTEAFF.